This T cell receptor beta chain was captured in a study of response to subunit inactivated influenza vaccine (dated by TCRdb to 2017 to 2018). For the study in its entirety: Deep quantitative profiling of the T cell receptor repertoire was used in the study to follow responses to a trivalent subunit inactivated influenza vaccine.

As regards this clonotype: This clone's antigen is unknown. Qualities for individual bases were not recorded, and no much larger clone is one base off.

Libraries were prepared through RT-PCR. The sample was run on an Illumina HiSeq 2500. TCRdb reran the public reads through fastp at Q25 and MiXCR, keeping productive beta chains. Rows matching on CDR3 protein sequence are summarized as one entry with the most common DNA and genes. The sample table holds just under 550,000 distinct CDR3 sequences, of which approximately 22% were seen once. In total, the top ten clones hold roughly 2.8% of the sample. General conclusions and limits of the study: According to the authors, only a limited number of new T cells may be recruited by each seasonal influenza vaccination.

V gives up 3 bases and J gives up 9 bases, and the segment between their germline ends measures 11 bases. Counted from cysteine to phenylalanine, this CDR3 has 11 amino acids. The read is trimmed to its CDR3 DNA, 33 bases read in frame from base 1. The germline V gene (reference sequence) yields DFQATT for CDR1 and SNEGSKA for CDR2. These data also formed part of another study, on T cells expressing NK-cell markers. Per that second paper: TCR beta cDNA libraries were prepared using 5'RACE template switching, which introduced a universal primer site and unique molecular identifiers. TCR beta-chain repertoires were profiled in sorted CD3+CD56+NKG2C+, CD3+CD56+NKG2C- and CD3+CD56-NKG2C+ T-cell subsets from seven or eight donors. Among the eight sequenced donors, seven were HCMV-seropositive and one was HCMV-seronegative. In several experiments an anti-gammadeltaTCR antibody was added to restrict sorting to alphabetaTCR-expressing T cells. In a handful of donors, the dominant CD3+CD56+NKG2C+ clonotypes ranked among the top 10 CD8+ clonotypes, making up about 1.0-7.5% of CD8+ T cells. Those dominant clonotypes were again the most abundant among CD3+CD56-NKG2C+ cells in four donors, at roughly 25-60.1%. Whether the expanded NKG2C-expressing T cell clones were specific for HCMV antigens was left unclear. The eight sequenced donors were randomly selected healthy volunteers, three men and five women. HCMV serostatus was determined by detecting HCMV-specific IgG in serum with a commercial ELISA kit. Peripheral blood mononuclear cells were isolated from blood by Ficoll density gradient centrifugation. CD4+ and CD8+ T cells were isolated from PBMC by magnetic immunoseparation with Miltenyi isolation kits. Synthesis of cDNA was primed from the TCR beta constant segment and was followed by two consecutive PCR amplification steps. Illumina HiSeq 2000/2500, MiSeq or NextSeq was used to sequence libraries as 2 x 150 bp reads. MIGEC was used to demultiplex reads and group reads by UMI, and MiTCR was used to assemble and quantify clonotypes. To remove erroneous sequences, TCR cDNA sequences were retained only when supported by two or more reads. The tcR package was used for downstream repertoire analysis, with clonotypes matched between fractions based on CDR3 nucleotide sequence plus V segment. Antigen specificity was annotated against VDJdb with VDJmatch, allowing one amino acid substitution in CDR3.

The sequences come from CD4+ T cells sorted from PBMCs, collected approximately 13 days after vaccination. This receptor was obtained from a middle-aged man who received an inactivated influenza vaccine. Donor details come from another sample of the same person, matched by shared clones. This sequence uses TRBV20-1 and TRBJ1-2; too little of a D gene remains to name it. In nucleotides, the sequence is TGCAGTGCTAGTGGACGGGAGAGCTACACCTTC. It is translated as CSASGRESYTF.